A single sample gave rise to the 5 T cell receptor beta chains below, sequenced in a study of cytomegalovirus exposure and HLA in healthy donors. Researchers ran the PCR with 60 Vbeta and 13 Jbeta primers. The protocol was immunoSEQ multiplex PCR, while the TCRdb copy is restricted to in-frame clones and leaves out a portion. This table holds over 95,000 clones, 70% to 80% found once. The sequencing sample was made of PBMCs. All receptors come from a female donor in good health and CMV-seronegative.

The rearrangement links TRBV7-9 to TRBJ2-5; weak D call: TRBD1 (6 bases). Matching the DNA end better, TRBJ2-7 makes the J call doubtful. The germline V gene has CDR1 SEHNR and CDR2 FQNEAQ (reference sequence). The CDR3 runs 16 residues. CDR3 sequence reads: CASSLGRDKADYEQYF. Here the CDR3 DNA reads TGTGCCAGCAGCCTTGGCCGGGACAAAGCCGACTACGAGCAGTACTTC.

This clone was seen a single time. The genes are TRBV18 and TRBJ1-2, with D perhaps TRBD1 (6 bases). V was pared by 2 bases and J by 5 bases, with 18 bases between. Germline-derived CDR1 and CDR2 are KGHSH and LQKENI. The CDR3 length is 16 residues. CDR3 in DNA: TGTGCCAGCTCACCATTTGGACAGCCTCCTGATTATGGCTACACCTTC. Amino acids: CASSPFGQPPDYGYTF.

The V and J genes are TRBV25-1 and TRBJ2-3; 10 bases fit TRBD1. V shed 6 bases, J shed 4 bases, and the junction held 7 bases outside the gene matches. CDR1 and CDR2 from the germline V gene are MGHDK and SYGVNS. There are 15 residues in the CDR3. CDR3 amino acids: CASSQTGTGADTQYF. CDR3 nucleotides: TGTGCCAGCAGCCAAACCGGGACAGGGGCAGATACGCAGTATTTT.

The genes are TRBV6-5 and TRBJ2-1; 10 nucleotides align to TRBD2. This CDR3 region has 14 residues. Germline values: CDR1 MNHEY, CDR2 SVGAGI. V was clipped by 7 bases and J by 10 bases; unmatched bases: 10. This chain's CDR3 is CASTAGTSASEQFF. The CDR3 DNA is TGTGCCAGCACCGCCGGGACTAGCGCGTCGGAGCAGTTCTTC.

This clone has just a few counts. The chain combines TRBV5-6 with TRBJ1-1, with D hard to call. This CDR3 comprises 11 residues. Trimming removed 2 bases from V and 8 bases from J, with 7 bases in between. Germline V gene lookup returns CDR1 SGHDT and CDR2 YYEEEE. For the CDR3, the DNA is TGTGCCAGCAGCTTCTCAGGAGAAGCTTTCTTT. Its translation is CASSFSGEAFF.